This T cell receptor beta chain derives from a study of blood T cells in healthy people across ages. Germline CDR1 is MNHNY and CDR2 is SVGAGI (reference sequence). This CDR3 is built from 14 residues. J lost 4 bases, V lost 6 bases, and 6 bases had no gene match. Study results and limitations: The unknown donor CMV status may have confounded expanded clonotype changes. While age rose, TCR beta diversity per million T cells dropped in a roughly linear way. A strong correlation was seen between TCR beta diversity and naive T cell percentage.

No fewer than 6 million PBMCs went into each sample. A J-beta primer mix and a sample-barcoded 5' primer were used in a second PCR of about 7 to 11 cycles. In TCRdb, the 5' RACE reads were re-called with MiXCR into one record per CDR3 protein. Seen here are over 700,000 distinct CDR3 sequences, roughly 53% observed once, and the top ten hold under 50%. Only one count was recorded for this clonotype. Its antigen is not known. The sequencing sample was made of blood. This clonotype was sampled from an elderly man in good health. The chain joins TRBV6-6 to TRBJ1-2; 9 bases agree with TRBD1. CDR3 DNA sequence: TGTGCCAGCAGCCGGGGACAGGGCCTCTATGGCTACACCTTC. Amino acid sequence: CASSRGQGLYGYTF.